This T cell receptor (beta chain) derives from a study of T cells in Graves' hyperthyroidism and ophthalmopathy. General study points: Peripheral blood also featured most of the thyroid clonotypes expanded above 0.001.

The table lists this clonotype with a few counts. Its specificity is not known. The CDR3 is 13 amino acids. Trimming took 3 bases from V and 3 from J; bases not matched to a gene: 3. The germline V gene has CDR1 GTSNPN and CDR2 SVGIG (reference sequence). TCR beta CDR3 regions were amplified from RNA. First-round RT-PCR of the TCR CDR3 relied on the HTBI primer set. TCRdb passed the multiplex PCR reads through MiXCR, listing each CDR3 protein once. The sample holds some 600,000 distinct CDR3 sequences, approximately 14% seen once. Diagnoses were established using clinical symptoms, serum thyroxine and TRAb, thyroid ultrasound and orbital computed tomography. The sample of blood was obtained at first hyperthyroidism diagnosis (before any ophthalmopathy symptoms). Out of 8.5 to 10 ml of fresh peripheral blood came the PBMCs.

This TCR came from a woman aged 25 to 45 with Graves' hyperthyroidism that later progressed to Graves' ophthalmopathy. This rearrangement joins TRBV30 to TRBJ2-5; 8 nucleotides align to TRBD2. The sequenced sample was blood. Here the CDR3 DNA reads TGTGCCTGGAGGCCAGCGGGAGAAGAGACCCAGTACTTC. Translated: CAWRPAGEETQYF.